Below are 19 T cell receptor beta chains sequenced from a single sample in a study of blood T cell repertoires in COVID-19. Clones were read by immunoSEQ multiplex PCR, and TCRdb kept only the in-frame ones, dropping some. The sample consists of 95,000 to 120,000 clones, 85% of them appearing once. The sample comprised peripheral blood. The receptors stem from a woman aged 60 to 75 with COVID-19, enrolled during active disease.

CDR3 coding DNA: TGCGCCAGCTACCGTAATAGCGGGGGGGCCGTCACCGGGGAGCTGTTTTTT. It yields the protein CASYRNSGGAVTGELFF. The chain is built from TRBV5-1 and TRBJ2-2; TRBD2 matches 11 bases. V was clipped by 7 bases and J by 4 bases; unmatched bases: 12. The CDR3 consists of 17 residues. Germline lookup yields CDR1 SGHRS and CDR2 YFSETQ.

The chain uses TRBV6-5 and TRBJ2-3; D possibly corresponds to TRBD2 (7 bases). The CDR3 covers 15 residues. Per germline, CDR1 MNHEY and CDR2 SVGAGI. The germline V and J ends were trimmed by 7 bases and 8 bases, with 22 bases remaining between them. DNA of the CDR3: TGTGCCAGCACCCCCGTTTTCGGGGGGCCGGGTACGCAGTATTTT. Translation gives CASTPVFGGPGTQYF.

The table lists this clone with a count of one. V is TRBV19 and J is TRBJ1-1, with D unresolved. The CDR3 has 15 amino acids. Deletions cut 3 bases from V and 1 base from J, with 12 bases between. CDR1 and CDR2 from the germline V gene are LNHDA and SQIVND (reference sequence). CDR3 sequence (DNA): TGTGCCAGTAGTATCCCACCGGGAACGAACACTGAAGCTTTCTTT. Encoded protein: CASSIPPGTNTEAFF.

The chain employs TRBV6-1 and TRBJ1-5; D may be TRBD1 (6 bases). The germline V gene has CDR1 MNHNS and CDR2 SASEGT. CDR3 length: 17 residues. Trimming removed 3 bases from V and 2 bases from J, with 17 bases in between. CDR3 nucleotides: TGTGCCAGCAGTGACCGCTTCCAGGGGCGAGGCAATCAGCCCCAGCATTTT. This gives the protein CASSDRFQGRGNQPQHF.

This clone came up a few times. The CDR3 DNA sequence: TGTGCCAGTACGCGACAGGGGGCGCGATATGGCTACACCTTC. Its translation is CASTRQGARYGYTF. V is TRBV19 and J is TRBJ1-2, with TRBD1 identical over 10 bases. Germline CDR1 and CDR2: LNHDA and SQIVND (reference sequence). The CDR3 runs to 14 residues. V was clipped by 7 bases and J by 5 bases; unmatched bases: 7.

The gene calls are TRBV28 and TRBJ2-1; D not resolved. CDR1 and CDR2 (germline): MDHEN, SYDVKM. The CDR3 has 13 residues. The V end lost 2 bases, the J end lost 10 bases, and 12 bases lay between the germline ends. The CDR3 region is CASSLGNSREQFF. The CDR3 nucleotides are TGTGCCAGCAGTTTAGGTAATAGCAGAGAGCAGTTCTTC.

The chain has TRBV19 and TRBJ1-5; 8 positions match TRBD1. J gave up 5 bases and V 5 bases, and 5 bases lay outside the gene matches. This CDR3 has 14 residues. Germline V lookup: CDR1 LNHDA, CDR2 SQIVND (reference sequence). For the CDR3, the DNA is TGTGCCAGTAGTGGTACAGGGGGGTATCAGCCCCAGCATTTT. It is translated as CASSGTGGYQPQHF.

In its sample, this clone was seen a few times. The chain employs TRBV5-1 and TRBJ2-2; the match to TRBD1 covers 8 bases. V lost 4 bases and J lost 2; bases outside the gene matches: 4. The CDR3 is made up of 15 amino acids. The germline gives CDR1 SGHRS, CDR2 YFSETQ. The CDR3 DNA is TGCGCCAGCAGCCCGGGACAGGTCAACACCGGGGAGCTGTTTTTT. It specifies CASSPGQVNTGELFF.

V usage is TRBV5-6 and J usage is TRBJ2-1, with TRBD2 matching over 13 bases. Germline CDR1 SGHDT, CDR2 YYEEEE. Losses at the gene ends were 4 bases for V and 7 bases for J; bases not matched to a gene: 5. This CDR3 is 15 amino acids long. CDR3: CASSPGTSGVNEQFF. CDR3 DNA sequence: TGTGCCAGCAGCCCGGGGACTAGCGGGGTGAATGAGCAGTTCTTC.

The rearrangement joins TRBV7-9 to TRBJ2-7; the D gene is possibly TRBD1 (7 bases). Trimming pared 1 base from V and 3 bases from J, leaving 19 bases between. In germline, CDR1 is SEHNR, CDR2 FQNEAQ (reference sequence). The length of the CDR3 is 17 residues. In DNA form, the CDR3 reads TGTGCCAGCAGCTTAGGACAGGGAGGTATAGGATTCTACGAGCAGTACTTC. As protein: CASSLGQGGIGFYEQYF.

The chain couples TRBV5-4 to TRBJ2-1; 7 bases map to TRBD1. V trimming: 4 bases; J trimming: 2 bases; junction bases outside the gene matches: 6. The germline gives CDR1 SGHNT, CDR2 YYREEE (reference sequence). The CDR3 extends over 15 amino acids. The CDR3 is CASSPTGSPYNEQFF. In DNA form, the CDR3 reads TGTGCCAGCAGCCCGACAGGGTCCCCCTACAATGAGCAGTTCTTC.

This clone was detected only once. The genes are TRBV9 and TRBJ1-2; tentatively, D is TRBD1 (6 bases). Deletions cut 0 bases from V and 6 bases from J, with 18 bases between. CDR1 is SGDLS and CDR2 is YYNGEE in the germline V gene. The CDR3 runs 16 residues. The CDR3 DNA reads TGTGCCAGCAGCGTAGGGAAGAGGGGGAGGGTGGATGGCTACACCTTC. Its protein is CASSVGKRGRVDGYTF.

V and J are TRBV11-2 and TRBJ2-3, with a tentative D call TRBD2 (5 bases). CDR1 and CDR2 from the germline V gene are SGHAT and FQNNGV. V lost 4 bases and J lost 0, with 11 bases in between. CDR3 length equals 15 residues. The CDR3 is CASSSRVLSTDTQYF. Here the CDR3 DNA reads TGTGCCAGCAGCTCGCGGGTGCTAAGCACAGATACGCAGTATTTT.

V is TRBV27 and J is TRBJ1-6; D is perhaps TRBD1 (6 bases). The germline gives CDR1 MNHEY, CDR2 SMNVEV (reference sequence). The CDR3 is made up of 13 amino acids. Trimming cost V 8 bases and J 9 bases, with 14 bases left between them. The CDR3 DNA reads TGTGCCAGCTCGCAGGGGATGAGTTCACCCCTCCACTTT. The encoded protein is CASSQGMSSPLHF.

This clone has a handful of counts. The chain employs TRBV2 and TRBJ2-3, with 9 bases that match TRBD2. Germline V gene sequence: CDR1 SNHLY, CDR2 FYNNEI. CDR3 length: 15 amino acids. V was pared by 6 bases and J by 4 bases, with 8 bases of the junction left unmatched. The CDR3 DNA is TGTGCCAGCAGGGGGAGCGGGGGGTCTTCAGATACGCAGTATTTT. Translating gives CASRGSGGSSDTQYF.

The chain joins TRBV7-6 to TRBJ2-5; the match to TRBD2 covers 8 bases. The CDR3 sequence is 15 residues long. The V gene's germline CDR1 is SGHVS and CDR2 FNYEAQ. V dropped 0 bases and J dropped 2; count of bases not matched to a gene: 2. This CDR3 reads CASSLAERGQETQYF. In nucleotides, the CDR3 is TGTGCCAGCAGCTTAGCCGAGCGGGGGCAAGAGACCCAGTACTTC.

This clone showed up just a few times. The chain is built from TRBV6-5 and TRBJ1-1; the match to TRBD1 covers 7 bases. The ends lost 7 bases at V and 5 bases at J; junction bases unmatched: 4. This CDR3 has 12 amino acids. Per germline, CDR1 MNHEY and CDR2 SVGAGI. The CDR3 loop reads CASTLTGTEAFF. CDR3 nucleotide sequence: TGTGCCAGCACCCTGACAGGGACTGAAGCTTTCTTT.

This chain connects TRBV11-2 to TRBJ2-3; perhaps TRBD2 as D (6 bases). The germline CDR1 and CDR2 sequences are SGHAT and FQNNGV. V lost 3 bases to trimming and J lost 2 bases, with 15 bases between them. This CDR3 contains 16 residues. In DNA, the CDR3 is TGTGCCAGCAGCTTCCGGGGGTCGGGGCTCACAGATACGCAGTATTTT. Its protein is CASSFRGSGLTDTQYF.

This clone was recorded only once. V and J are TRBV7-6 and TRBJ2-7; 8 bases match TRBD1. The V gene's germline CDR1 is SGHVS and CDR2 FNYEAQ. The CDR3 covers 14 residues. The V gene end was trimmed by 5 bases and the J gene end by 0 bases; junction bases not matched to a gene: 3. In DNA form, the CDR3 reads TGTGCCAGCAGCAGGGACAGGAGCTCCTACGAGCAGTACTTC. This sequence encodes CASSRDRSSYEQYF.